This section outlines one T cell receptor beta chain sequence together with its context. There is no known antigen for this receptor. No base qualities exist here, and no much larger clone lies one base off it. This record comes from a study of cytomegalovirus exposure and HLA in healthy donors (dated by TCRdb to 2016 to 2017). Background for the entire study: An earlier analysis of a few hundred of the donors reported 250 to 300 Gb of sequence data and 117 million unique TCR beta sequences obtained from around 180 million T cells. A later analysis re-examined previously published TCR beta repertoires from just over 650 donors and added high-resolution HLA genotyping to investigate patterns of TCR occurrence. Along with the approximately 700-subject first cohort, a separate validation cohort of 120 different subjects was used. Roughly 300 gigabases of sequencing data and approximately 80 million unique TCR sequences were included in an early release covering roughly 700 HLA-typed donors. The number of donors typed differed by locus, with roughly 620-640 for A, B, C, DRB1 and DQB1, around 560 for DQA1, nearly 610 for DPA1, and 472 for DPB1. Among roughly 400 genotyped donors of the cohort, an average of roughly 240,000 unique TCR beta nucleotide sequences were sequenced per donor, around 20% of them non-productive. Roughly five DR-DQ haplotypes were treated as single units for association and clustering because of strong linkage in the cohort. The study aimed to test whether cataloging public T cell receptors could reveal signatures of past pathogen exposure. Of the approximately 370 genotyped donors, 80% to 90% were placed in the genetic ancestry cluster associated with self-reported Caucasian donors. The later analysis used no new phenotypic data to find candidate immune exposures, relying instead on TCR beta sequences and their occurrence across donors. The study combined high-throughput TCR immunosequencing, statistical association of individual TCRs with disease status, and machine learning to predict cytomegalovirus infection status. Class I and class II HLA loci were covered by the typing at four-digit resolution. Donor age, sex, ethnicity and CMV serostatus were compiled together with the repertoire data. The T cell repertoires of some 700 subjects were profiled by immunosequencing and related to cytomegalovirus serostatus. Every discovery cohort repertoire had been produced on one sequencing platform. To decide whether each TCR beta V gene segment behaved as functional or pseudogenic, an earlier analysis of some 600 of the donors relied on high-throughput TCR beta sequencing. Genome-wide SNP genotypes for about 65% of the 666 donors were used in a later genetic analysis, which treated that subset as a discovery cohort.

The library relied on the immunoSEQ multiplex PCR assay. For the multiplex PCR, a mixture combining 60 forward primers for TCR Vbeta segments and 13 reverse primers for TCR Jbeta segments was used. A multiplex PCR assay on genomic DNA amplified the CDR3 region of rearranged TCR beta genes. Amplified TCR beta libraries were sequenced as 87-base-pair reads on the Illumina HiSeq System. Turning to the authors' computational methods: A later analysis tallied roughly 80 million unique TCR beta chains across the 666 repertoires, and around 9.9 million of those chains were shared by two or more donors. A nearest-neighbor algorithm error-corrected the raw reads and collapsed the reads into unique sequences, merging closely related sequences to remove PCR and sequencing errors. To assign V, D and J gene segments, CDR3 sequences were aligned to IMGT reference sequences. For a sequence to be retained, a match of at least six nucleotides to both a V gene segment and a J gene segment was required. A rearrangement counted as productive if the CDR3 had no stop codons and remained in frame with V and J, and every other rearrangement counted as non-productive. CDR3 was defined by IMGT convention, running from the second conserved V-encoded cysteine to the conserved J-encoded phenylalanine. The earlier analysis of roughly 590 of the donors excluded any sequence lacking an unambiguous match to a single V gene segment. In an earlier analysis of several hundred of the donors, a V segment was called functional when productive rearrangements were above 56.7%, and segregating when the standard deviation between donors exceeded 5%. A statistical classification framework was built for diagnosing cytomegalovirus status from the catalog of TCR beta chain sequences. A later analysis assigned V and J genes by comparing TCR nucleotide sequences with IMGT/GENE-DB human TR gene sequences. A later analysis assigned CDR3 sequences and most-parsimonious VDJ recombination scenarios with the TCRdist pipeline. A later analysis defined each TCR beta chain by its CDR3 amino acid sequence plus V-gene family, and excluded reads lacking a unique V-gene family. A later analysis removed 550 to 650 highly shared, low-generation-probability nucleotide sequences to deal with suspected cross-contamination and a sequencing artifact. For each public chain, a later analysis derived a clonal expansion index from normalized ranks of inferred template counts within each repertoire. A later analysis computed generation probabilities with a VDJ recombination model fitted to out-of-frame rearrangements, and checked the results against IGoR. Hypergeometric tests were used in a later analysis to score TCR-TCR, TCR-HLA and TCR-CMV co-occurrence, with a repertoire-size bias correction applied to the TCR pairs. False discovery rates were estimated in a later analysis by permuting HLA or CMV assignments 20 times. In a later analysis, co-occurring TCRs were grouped with DBSCAN, and TCRdist sequence similarity was added when clustering was performed within HLA-allele-positive subsets. Repertoires with fewer than 30,000 or more than 120,000 public chains, plus five repertoires with anomalous nucleotide sharing, were excluded from co-occurrence clustering. The immuneACCESS repertoire file appears here via TCRdb, limited to in-frame rearrangements. These files lack a portion of the clones; in checked studies, under half of the deficit traces to unresolved V genes, and the cause of the others is not known. D and trimming come from the DNA, and the V and J calls and clone size come from that table. This sample lists 100,000 to 140,000 clones; approximately 84% were detected once. In total, the top ten clones hold 2% to 2.5% of the sample.

The cohort consisted of 670 or so healthy bone marrow donors. Cohort members were all nominally healthy when sampled, although unrecorded immune exposures were likely present. The donor tested CMV seronegative and was one of the 352 seronegative cohort members. Every donor gave a peripheral blood sample, and the peripheral blood mononuclear cells from that sample were used for TCR beta sequencing. The Qiagen DNeasy Blood Extraction Kit was used to extract genomic DNA from the blood cell samples. Reading the germline V gene gives CDR1 SGHAT and CDR2 FQNNGV. After removal of 6 bases from V and 0 bases from J, the junction retains 7 bases not matched to a gene. The CDR3 sequence holds 17 residues, the cysteine and phenylalanine included. Left in the record is the CDR3 DNA by itself, 51 bases read in frame from the first base. The study at large found these results: In both the original and validation cohorts, the classifier was reported to diagnose cytomegalovirus status with high specificity and sensitivity. According to a later genetic analysis, donors in an Asian-associated ancestry cluster had fewer N-insertions in productive TCRs than the approximately 700-donor mean. In this cohort, only TCR beta chains were sequenced, and detectable features were limited by the absence of alpha or paired-chain data. The presence/absence analyses assumed that sequencing depth was roughly uniform across donors, and that assumption may not be true. Some IMGT-functional V segments, including TRBV6-2 and TRBV6-3, could not be told apart with the 87-base-pair reads, so those segments were excluded. A group of highly shared sequence variants was considered likely to be a technical artifact of the sequencing pipeline. Correlated functional status among segregating V segments might be attributable to linkage disequilibrium, but an unknown experimental factor could not be ruled out. A total of about 180 TCR beta chains were listed by the study as associated with cytomegalovirus. A later analysis found that HLA-associated TCR beta chains were more clonally expanded and had lower generation probabilities than equally common non-associated chains. In a later analysis, over 15,000 TCR beta sequences were associated with specific HLA alleles at a false discovery rate of 0.05. A further reported finding was that TCR beta sequences accurately predicted the HLA-A and HLA-B alleles for most subjects in the first cohort. Most CMV-associated TCR beta chains appeared to be HLA-restricted in a later analysis, and the HLA associations seemed to be driven largely by CMV exposure. In an earlier analysis of about 600 of the donors, most TCR beta V segments appeared in productive rearrangements about 87% or about 30% of the time, broadly matching IMGT annotations. An association between a missense DCLRE1C variant and V-gene and J-gene trimming of TCR beta chains was found in a later genetic analysis and replicated in an independent cohort. Assigning TCR associations to individual alleles was difficult when HLA alleles, especially DR and DQ, strongly co-occurred. In vitro tests confirmed that three of the cytomegalovirus-associated TCR beta chains recognize cytomegalovirus antigens. The authors suggested that the approach could potentially be extended to other disease states and immunological phenotypes. HLA typing was unavailable for some donors at each locus, so association tests used only the typed subset. According to a later analysis, parvovirus B19, influenza, CMV and Epstein-Barr virus appeared linked to several top co-occurrence clusters. While some public TCRs were present in many individuals, most TCR sequences turned up only very rarely across donors. Some 15 rarely observed V segments, including chromosome 9 orphons, were excluded from the earlier analysis of several hundred of the donors because counts were too low. A later analysis found that TCR association rates varied across HLA loci, with DRB1 alleles showing the most associated TCRs and HLA-C alleles the fewest. For the cohort, immune exposure information was limited to CMV serostatus.

The V and J segments used are TRBV11-2 and TRBJ2-5, with 13 junctional bases fitting TRBD2. The clonotype originates from a man under 40 in good health and CMV-seronegative. Sequenced material: PBMCs. The DNA is as follows: TGTGCCAGCAGTCACCCTGGACTAGCGGGGGACCAAGAGACCCAGTACTTC. This yields the protein CASSHPGLAGDQETQYF.